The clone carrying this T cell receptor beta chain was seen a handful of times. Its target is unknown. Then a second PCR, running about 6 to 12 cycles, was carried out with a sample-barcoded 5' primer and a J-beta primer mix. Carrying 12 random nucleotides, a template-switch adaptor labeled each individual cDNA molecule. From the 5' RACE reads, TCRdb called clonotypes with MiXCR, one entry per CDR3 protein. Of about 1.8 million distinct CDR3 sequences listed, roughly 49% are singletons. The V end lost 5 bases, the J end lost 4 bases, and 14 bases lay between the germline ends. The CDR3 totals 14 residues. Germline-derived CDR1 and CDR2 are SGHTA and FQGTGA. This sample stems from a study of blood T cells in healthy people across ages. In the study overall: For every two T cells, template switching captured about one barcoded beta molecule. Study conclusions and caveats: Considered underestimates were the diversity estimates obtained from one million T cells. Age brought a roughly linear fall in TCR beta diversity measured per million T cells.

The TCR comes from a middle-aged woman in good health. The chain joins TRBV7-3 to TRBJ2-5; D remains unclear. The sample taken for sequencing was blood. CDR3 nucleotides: TGTGCCAGCAGCCAGACCTTAGGCGGAGAGACCCAGTACTTC. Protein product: CASSQTLGGETQYF. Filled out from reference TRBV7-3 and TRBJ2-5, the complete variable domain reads GAGVSQTPSNKVTEKGKYVELRCDPISGHTALYWYRQSLGQGPEFLIYFQGTGAADDSGLPNDRFFAVRPEGSVSTLKIQRTERGDSAVYLCASSQTLGGETQYFGPGTRLLVL.